The sample holds many counts of the clone carrying this T cell receptor beta chain. As yet, its antigen is unknown. These data originate in a study of identical twins. Study results and caveats: Cord blood beta clonotypes present at high abundance carried fewer insertions; no such pattern appeared in memory repertoires. Possibly, invariant MAIT and iNKT cells partly confounded zero-insertion analyses.

Germline CDR1 is SGHNT and CDR2 is YYREEE (reference sequence). The V end was cut by 0 bases, the J end by 0 bases, with 10 bases between. CDR3 length equals 15 residues. With template switching, a universal primer site was added, and the cDNA carried unique molecular identifiers. TCRdb re-called the 5' RACE reads with MiXCR, one entry per CDR3 protein. The sample includes roughly 250,000 distinct CDR3 sequences, around 15% seen only once; the top ten take around 9.5%. This chain links TRBV5-4 with TRBJ2-7, with D unresolved. The clonotype was recovered from a woman between 18 and 30 years old in good health. The sample taken for sequencing was memory (CD45RO+) T cells sorted from blood. CDR3 loop: CASSLETLSSYEQYF. CDR3 nucleotides: TGTGCCAGCAGCTTGGAGACACTTAGCTCCTACGAGCAGTACTTC. The full variable domain, rest sourced from reference TRBV5-4 and TRBJ2-7, is ETGVTQSPTHLIKTRGQQVTLRCSSQSGHNTVSWYQQALGQGPQFIFQYYREEENGRGNFPPRFSGLQFPNYSSELNVNALELDDSALYLCASSLETLSSYEQYFGPGTRLTVT.